One T cell receptor (beta chain) is described in this entry. These data are taken from a study of blood T cell repertoires in COVID-19. Turning to the study itself: Sites across the United States, Italy and Spain contributed samples from acute and convalescent COVID-19. In each case, the material was cDNA or gDNA derived from T cells, B-cell-depleted T cells, or PBMCs.

This CDR3 region has 15 residues. The ends were cut back, 3 bases at V and 2 bases at J, with 13 bases in the middle. Germline assignment: CDR1 KGHSH and CDR2 LQKENI. Enrolment of Seattle patients took place during active infection, and they were followed longitudinally. Original data processing: Using reference gene primer amplification, nucleated cell counts were estimated. Method: immunoSEQ multiplex PCR; TCRdb's copy keeps in-frame clones and lacks some. The DNA was the basis for D and trimming; V, J and clone size are from that table. The table shows roughly 340,000 clones, with 88% occurring only once.

Sequenced sample: peripheral blood. The clonotype was recovered from a woman aged 65 to 85 with COVID-19, enrolled during active disease. The chain recombines TRBV18 with TRBJ2-5, with TRBD1 as a possible D gene (6 bases). The CDR3 bases are TGTGCCAGCTCACCTGTAGGACAGTATCAAGAGACCCAGTACTTC. The encoded protein is CASSPVGQYQETQYF.